This T cell receptor beta chain was identified in a study of CD8 T cells in ankylosing spondylitis. The CDR3 is made up of 15 amino acids. The V end lost 0 bases, the J end lost 1 base, and 9 bases lay between the germline ends. Per the germline V gene, CDR1 is KGHSH and CDR2 is LQKENI. Points from the study as a whole: Reportedly, disease-linked clones are significantly enriched in ankylosing spondylitis patients' matched synovial fluid. Several highly homologous variants made up a TCR beta motif that seemed to typify ankylosing spondylitis blood. A subset of motif variants has previously been described in the synovial fluid and blood of reactive arthritis.

The sample holds a few counts of this clonotype. Its antigen is as yet unknown. MiXCR, run by TCRdb on the 5' RACE reads, gives a single entry per CDR3 protein. Of fewer than 550,000 distinct CDR3 sequences listed, less than 6% are singletons. Material: blood, either unsorted or a sorted T cell fraction (not recorded which). This sequence was found in a male donor with ankylosing spondylitis. The V gene is TRBV18, the J gene TRBJ1-1; possible D gene TRBD1, 5 bases. The CDR3 loop reads CASSPPSGRNTEAFF. In DNA form, the CDR3 reads TGTGCCAGCTCACCACCTTCGGGACGGAACACTGAAGCTTTCTTT.